A selection of T cell receptor beta chains follows, all from one sample in a study of blood T cell repertoires in COVID-19. Profiled with immunoSEQ multiplex PCR; TCRdb holds only in-frame clones, not every one. The table records under 300,000 clones, approximately 86% of them present only once. The sample taken for sequencing was peripheral blood. The receptors stem from a woman aged 25 to 45 with acute or convalescent COVID-19. CDR3s include the opening cysteine and the closing phenylalanine or tryptophan. The D gene is left open where the match is weak. Clone size, where shown, is once, few, many, or a class for clones that have expanded.

clone_size: -; j_call: TRBJ1-6; v_call: TRBV19; d_call: -; cdr3_aa: CASSIGGGVNSPLHF; cdr3_nt: TGTGCCAGTAGTATAGGCGGGGGCGTTAATTCACCCCTCCACTTT
clone_size: -; j_call: TRBJ2-3; v_call: TRBV18; d_call: TRBD2; cdr3_aa: CASSLTGTSGAFTDTQYF; cdr3_nt: TGTGCCAGCTCACTGACCGGGACTAGCGGGGCGTTCACAGATACGCAGTATTTT
clone_size: -; j_call: TRBJ2-7; v_call: TRBV19; d_call: TRBD1; cdr3_aa: CASSIAGRGPSAFSYEQYF; cdr3_nt: TGTGCCAGTAGTATCGCGGGCAGGGGGCCTAGCGCGTTCTCCTACGAGCAGTACTTC
clone_size: -; j_call: TRBJ1-3; v_call: TRBV5-6; d_call: TRBD1; cdr3_aa: CASSLFGTGTGSGNTIYF; cdr3_nt: TGTGCCAGCAGCTTATTCGGGACCGGGACAGGGTCTGGAAACACCATATATTTT
clone_size: -; j_call: TRBJ1-4; v_call: TRBV12-3/TRBV12-4; d_call: TRBD1; cdr3_aa: CASSRDRQLFF; cdr3_nt: TGTGCCAGCAGTAGGGACAGGCAACTGTTTTTT
clone_size: -; j_call: TRBJ2-1; v_call: TRBV23-1; d_call: -; cdr3_aa: CASSPQGDSYNEQFF; cdr3_nt: TGCGCCAGCAGTCCCCAGGGGGACTCATACAATGAGCAGTTCTTC
clone_size: -; j_call: TRBJ2-3; v_call: TRBV11-3; d_call: -; cdr3_aa: CASSLDDSSKYF; cdr3_nt: TGTGCCAGCAGCTTAGATGATAGTTCTAAGTATTTT
clone_size: -; j_call: TRBJ2-7; v_call: TRBV12-5; d_call: TRBD2; cdr3_aa: CASGLLSGRAYEQYF; cdr3_nt: TGTGCTAGTGGTTTGCTCAGCGGGAGAGCCTACGAGCAGTACTTC
clone_size: -; j_call: TRBJ2-7; v_call: TRBV7-9; d_call: -; cdr3_aa: CASSLGVGRDEQYF; cdr3_nt: TGTGCCAGCAGCTTAGGTGTTGGGCGCGACGAGCAGTACTTC
clone_size: -; j_call: TRBJ1-1; v_call: TRBV19; d_call: -; cdr3_aa: CASSNPGAGVAEAFF; cdr3_nt: TGTGCCAGTAGTAACCCCGGGGCAGGGGTCGCTGAAGCTTTCTTT
clone_size: -; j_call: TRBJ2-1; v_call: TRBV6-2/TRBV6-3; d_call: TRBD1; cdr3_aa: CASSYSWLGQGDNEQFF; cdr3_nt: TGTGCCAGCAGTTACTCGTGGTTGGGACAGGGCGACAATGAGCAGTTCTTC
clone_size: -; j_call: TRBJ2-7; v_call: TRBV7-2; d_call: TRBD2; cdr3_aa: CASSFTGTSGGYEQYF; cdr3_nt: TGTGCCAGCAGCTTCACCGGGACTAGCGGGGGCTACGAGCAGTACTTC
clone_size: -; j_call: TRBJ1-3; v_call: TRBV6-5; d_call: -; cdr3_aa: CAAGGPGSAGNTIYF; cdr3_nt: TGTGCCGCTGGGGGCCCAGGGTCGGCTGGAAACACCATATATTTT
clone_size: -; j_call: TRBJ2-1; v_call: TRBV6-4; d_call: -; cdr3_aa: CASSDSGLSYNEQFF; cdr3_nt: TGTGCCAGCAGTGACTCGGGACTTTCCTACAATGAGCAGTTCTTC
clone_size: -; j_call: TRBJ2-7; v_call: TRBV5-4; d_call: TRBD1; cdr3_aa: CASSPDRGGQYF; cdr3_nt: TGTGCCAGCAGCCCCGACAGGGGTGGGCAGTACTTC
clone_size: once; j_call: TRBJ2-1; v_call: TRBV7-2; d_call: TRBD2; cdr3_aa: CASSFPTSGSYNEQFF; cdr3_nt: TGTGCCAGCAGCTTCCCAACTAGCGGGAGTTACAATGAGCAGTTCTTC
clone_size: -; j_call: TRBJ1-2; v_call: TRBV5-4; d_call: TRBD1; cdr3_aa: CASSQDRGSLRFGYTF; cdr3_nt: TGTGCCAGCAGCCAAGACAGGGGGTCCCTCCGGTTCGGCTACACCTTC
clone_size: -; j_call: TRBJ2-5; v_call: TRBV10-3; d_call: -; cdr3_aa: CAISVMETQYF; cdr3_nt: TGTGCCATCAGTGTAATGGAGACCCAGTACTTC
clone_size: -; j_call: TRBJ2-5; v_call: TRBV18; d_call: TRBD2; cdr3_aa: CASSPSSGRLGETQYF; cdr3_nt: TGTGCCAGCTCACCAAGTAGCGGGAGACTCGGGGAGACCCAGTACTTC
clone_size: -; j_call: TRBJ2-5; v_call: TRBV11-3; d_call: TRBD2; cdr3_aa: CASSLGRLAGVSQYF; cdr3_nt: TGTGCCAGCAGCTTAGGGCGACTAGCGGGAGTGTCCCAGTACTTC